What follows is one T cell receptor beta chain and its context. The target antigen is unknown. TCRdb ran MiXCR on the 5' RACE reads and lists one entry per CDR3 protein. The sample holds hundreds of thousands of distinct CDR3 sequences, around 6.1% seen once. This CDR3 has 15 residues. Deletions cut 3 bases from V and 6 bases from J, with 17 bases between. The entry originates in a study of identical twins. Points from the study as a whole: Excess twin sharing in beta out-of-frame sequences was weaker. Insertions were fewer in abundant cord blood beta clonotypes, whereas memory repertoires showed none of this pattern.

Sequenced: naive T cells sorted from blood. This chain links TRBV12-3 or TRBV12-4 with TRBJ1-1, with D possibly being TRBD1 (5 bases). The clonotype was recovered from a man between 18 and 35 years old in good health. Written as DNA, the CDR3 is TGTGCCAGCAGTTTCGGGGCTAGGACATTCCCTGAAGCTTTCTTT. Translating gives CASSFGARTFPEAFF.